A single sample is the source of the 11 T cell receptor beta chains below, sequenced in a study of blood T cell repertoires in COVID-19. Clones were read by immunoSEQ multiplex PCR, and TCRdb kept only the in-frame ones, dropping some. The table lists about 150,000 clones, around 83% of them singletons. Material: peripheral blood. These receptors all stem from a woman aged 50 to 60 in a cohort sampled during active or convalescent COVID-19.

This rearrangement joins TRBV19 to TRBJ1-1; 7 bases are a match to TRBD1. Germline-derived CDR1 and CDR2 are LNHDA and SQIVND (reference sequence). V lost 3 bases and J lost 0; bases outside the gene matches: 7. This CDR3 is built from 16 residues. The CDR3 reads CASSIRTGHMNTEAFF. Written as DNA, the CDR3 is TGTGCCAGTAGTATTCGGACAGGTCACATGAACACTGAAGCTTTCTTT.

The V and J genes are TRBV10-3 and TRBJ1-1; 7 bases map to TRBD1. CDR1 is ENHRY and CDR2 is SYGVKD in the germline V gene. This CDR3 is 15 amino acids long. V lost 8 bases and J lost 3; bases outside the gene matches: 12. This chain's CDR3 is CAISPLRDSDTEAFF. CDR3 DNA: TGTGCCATCTCCCCTCTCCGGGACAGTGACACTGAAGCTTTCTTT.

The chain joins TRBV7-8 to TRBJ1-4; D may be TRBD1 (6 bases). Trimming pared 2 bases from V and 7 bases from J, leaving 14 bases between. The CDR3 runs 15 residues. Germline V CDR1 and CDR2: SGHVS, FQNEAQ. The CDR3 spells CASSLTGVGAEKLFF. The CDR3 DNA follows: TGTGCCAGCAGCTTAACCGGTGTGGGGGCTGAAAAACTGTTTTTT.

This clone was counted a few times. The gene calls are TRBV3-1 (or the pseudogene TRBV3-2) and TRBJ2-1; 8 bases are shared with TRBD2. Germline V gives CDR1 LGHDT, CDR2 YNNKEL (reference sequence). Unmatched junction bases numbered 11, after V lost 6 bases and J lost 4 bases. This CDR3 is built from 16 residues. CDR3 protein: CASRQRAGVSYNEQFF. In DNA, the CDR3 is TGTGCCAGCAGGCAACGAGCGGGGGTCTCGTACAATGAGCAGTTCTTC.

In the case of this clone: Its ends do not fully match the called genes, so a read error is possible. The chain is built from TRBV7-7 and TRBJ2-5; D is uncertain. The CDR3 covers 12 residues. CDR1 is SSHAT and CDR2 is FNYEAQ in the germline V gene (reference sequence). CDR3 sequence (DNA): TGTGCTAGCAGCTTAGTCGGAGAGACCCAGTACTTC. Its protein is CASSLVGETQYF.

This chain links TRBV12-5 with TRBJ1-3; D unclear. The CDR3 covers 14 residues. V gave up 0 bases and J gave up 4 bases, with 7 bases separating them. The V gene's germline CDR1 is LGHNT and CDR2 FRNRAP. The DNA of the CDR3 is TGTGCTAGTGGTTTGGTACAACCGGGAAACACCATATATTTT. Its protein product is CASGLVQPGNTIYF.

The chain carries TRBV7-9 and TRBJ2-4, with a tentative D call TRBD1 (5 bases). Trimming took 11 bases from V and 0 from J, leaving 14 bases between them. The CDR3 is made up of 14 amino acids. Per germline, CDR1 SEHNR and CDR2 FQNEAQ (reference sequence). The CDR3 loop is CAGARAAAKNIQYF. As DNA, the CDR3 is TGTGCCGGGGCTCGGGCGGCAGCCAAAAACATTCAGTACTTC.

The chain carries TRBV18 and TRBJ1-1; TRBD1 aligns across 9 bases. Germline V gene lookup returns CDR1 KGHSH and CDR2 LQKENI. The V and J ends lost 2 bases and 1 base, in that order; junction bases with no gene match: 5. The CDR3 has 16 amino acids. CDR3 in amino acids: CASSPRAGQGNTEAFF. The CDR3 DNA is TGTGCCAGCTCACCAAGAGCGGGACAGGGGAACACTGAAGCTTTCTTT.

The V gene is TRBV10-3, the J gene TRBJ2-2; D possibly corresponds to TRBD2 (5 bases). The CDR3 extends over 15 amino acids. Germline V gene lookup returns CDR1 ENHRY and CDR2 SYGVKD. Trimming removed 5 bases from V and 5 bases from J, with 15 bases in between. CDR3 DNA sequence: TGTGCCATCAGTAGGGCCGGAGGAGGAACCGGGGAGCTGTTTTTT. Protein: CAISRAGGGTGELFF.

The genes are TRBV27 and TRBJ2-7, with a possible D match to TRBD2 (6 bases). From germline, CDR1 is MNHEY and CDR2 SMNVEV (reference sequence). This CDR3 contains 18 residues. Trimming stripped 8 bases from V and 0 bases from J, with 26 bases between. The CDR3, as DNA: TGTGCCAGCGCCTCACCCGGGGCCAGCGGGTTAAGCTCCTACGAGCAGTACTTC. Its translation: CASASPGASGLSSYEQYF.

The chain combines TRBV6-2 or TRBV6-3 with TRBJ2-3; D is possibly TRBD2 (7 bases). Trimming pared 4 bases from V and 4 bases from J, leaving 15 bases between. The length of the CDR3 is 15 residues. Germline loops: CDR1 MNHEY, CDR2 SVGEGT. The CDR3 coding sequence is TGTGCCAGCAGTTTTGGGAGGGGGTGGGCAGATACGCAGTATTTT. It encodes CASSFGRGWADTQYF.